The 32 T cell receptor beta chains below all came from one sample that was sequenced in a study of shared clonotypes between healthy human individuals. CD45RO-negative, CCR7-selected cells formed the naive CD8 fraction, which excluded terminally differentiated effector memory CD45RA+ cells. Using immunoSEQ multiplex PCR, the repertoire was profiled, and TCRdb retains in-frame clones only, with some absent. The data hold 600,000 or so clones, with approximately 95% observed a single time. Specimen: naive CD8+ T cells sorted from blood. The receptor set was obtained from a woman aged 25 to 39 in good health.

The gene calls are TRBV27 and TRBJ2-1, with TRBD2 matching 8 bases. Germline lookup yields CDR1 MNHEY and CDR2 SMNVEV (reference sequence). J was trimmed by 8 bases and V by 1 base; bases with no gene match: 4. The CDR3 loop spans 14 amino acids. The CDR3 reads CASSLFGGGYEQFF. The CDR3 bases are TGTGCCAGCAGTTTATTCGGGGGGGGCTATGAGCAGTTCTTC.

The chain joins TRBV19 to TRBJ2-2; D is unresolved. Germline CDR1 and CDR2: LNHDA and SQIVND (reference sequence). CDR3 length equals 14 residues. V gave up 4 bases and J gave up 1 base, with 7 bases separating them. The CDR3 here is CASSTLVNTGELFF. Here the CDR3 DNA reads TGTGCCAGTAGTACCCTAGTGAACACCGGGGAGCTGTTTTTT.

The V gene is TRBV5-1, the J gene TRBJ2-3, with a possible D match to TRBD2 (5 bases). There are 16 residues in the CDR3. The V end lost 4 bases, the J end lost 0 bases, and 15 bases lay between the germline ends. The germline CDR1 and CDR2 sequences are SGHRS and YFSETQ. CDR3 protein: CASSGSGTGSTDTQYF. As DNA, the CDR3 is TGCGCCAGCAGCGGTTCGGGAACGGGGAGCACAGATACGCAGTATTTT.

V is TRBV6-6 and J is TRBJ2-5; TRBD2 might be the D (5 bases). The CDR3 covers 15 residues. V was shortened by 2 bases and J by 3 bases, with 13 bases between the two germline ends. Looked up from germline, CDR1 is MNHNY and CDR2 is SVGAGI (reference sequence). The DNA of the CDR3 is TGTGCCAGCAGTTACCCTCCCGCCGGGGAAGAGACCCAGTACTTC. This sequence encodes CASSYPPAGEETQYF.

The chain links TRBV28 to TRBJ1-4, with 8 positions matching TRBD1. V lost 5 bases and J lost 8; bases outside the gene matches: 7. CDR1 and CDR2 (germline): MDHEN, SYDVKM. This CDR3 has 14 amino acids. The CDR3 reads CASSVTGGGEKLFF. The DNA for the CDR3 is TGTGCCAGCAGTGTTACAGGGGGGGGCGAAAAACTGTTTTTT.

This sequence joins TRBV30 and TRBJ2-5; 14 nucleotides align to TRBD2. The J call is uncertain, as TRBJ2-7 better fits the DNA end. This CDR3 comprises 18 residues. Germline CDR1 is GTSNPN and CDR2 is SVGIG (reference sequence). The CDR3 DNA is TGTGCCTGGAGTGGAAGACTAGCGGGAGGGCCTTACTCCTACGAGCAGTACTTC. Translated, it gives CAWSGRLAGGPYSYEQYF.

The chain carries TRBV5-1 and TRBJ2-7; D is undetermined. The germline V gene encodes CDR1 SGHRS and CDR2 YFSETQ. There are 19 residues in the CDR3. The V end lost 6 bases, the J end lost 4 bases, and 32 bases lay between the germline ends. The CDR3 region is CASTPTGRTPPTPRYEQYF. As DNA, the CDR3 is TGCGCCAGCACCCCCACCGGACGGACCCCTCCGACCCCGCGTTACGAGCAGTACTTC.

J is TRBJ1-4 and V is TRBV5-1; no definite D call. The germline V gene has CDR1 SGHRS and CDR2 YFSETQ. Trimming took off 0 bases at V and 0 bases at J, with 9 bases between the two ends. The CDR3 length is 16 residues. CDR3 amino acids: CASSLEARATNEKLFF. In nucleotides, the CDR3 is TGCGCCAGCAGCTTGGAGGCAAGAGCAACTAATGAAAAACTGTTTTTT.

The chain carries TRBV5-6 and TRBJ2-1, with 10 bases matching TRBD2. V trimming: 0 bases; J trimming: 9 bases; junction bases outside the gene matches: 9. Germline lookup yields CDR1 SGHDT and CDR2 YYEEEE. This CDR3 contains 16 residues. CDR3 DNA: TGTGCCAGCAGCTTGGCCTTAGTAGCGGGAGGAGGTGAGCAGTTCTTC. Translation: CASSLALVAGGGEQFF.

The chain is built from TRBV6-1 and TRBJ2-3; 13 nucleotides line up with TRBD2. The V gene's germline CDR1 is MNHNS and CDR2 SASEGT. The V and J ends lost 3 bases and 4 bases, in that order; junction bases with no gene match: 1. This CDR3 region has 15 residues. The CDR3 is CASSETSGRSDTQYF. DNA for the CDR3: TGTGCCAGCAGTGAGACTAGCGGGAGGTCAGATACGCAGTATTTT.

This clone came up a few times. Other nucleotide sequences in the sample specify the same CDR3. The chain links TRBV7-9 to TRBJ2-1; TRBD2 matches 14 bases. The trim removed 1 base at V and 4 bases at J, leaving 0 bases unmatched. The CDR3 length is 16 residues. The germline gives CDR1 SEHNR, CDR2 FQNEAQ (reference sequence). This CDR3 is CASSLGLAGGYNEQFF. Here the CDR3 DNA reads TGTGCCAGCAGCTTAGGACTAGCGGGAGGGTACAATGAGCAGTTCTTC. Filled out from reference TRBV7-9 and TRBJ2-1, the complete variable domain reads DTGVSQNPRHKITKRGQNVTFRCDPISEHNRLYWYRQTLGQGPEFLTYFQNEAQLEKSRLLSDRFSAERPKGSFSTLEIQRTEQGDSAMYLCASSLGLAGGYNEQFFGPGTRLTVL.

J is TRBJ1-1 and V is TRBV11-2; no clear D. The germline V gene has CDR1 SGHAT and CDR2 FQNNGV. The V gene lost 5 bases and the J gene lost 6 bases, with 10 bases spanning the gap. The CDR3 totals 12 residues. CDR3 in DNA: TGTGCCAGCAGCCTCCGGGTTCCTGAAGCTTTCTTT. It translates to CASSLRVPEAFF.

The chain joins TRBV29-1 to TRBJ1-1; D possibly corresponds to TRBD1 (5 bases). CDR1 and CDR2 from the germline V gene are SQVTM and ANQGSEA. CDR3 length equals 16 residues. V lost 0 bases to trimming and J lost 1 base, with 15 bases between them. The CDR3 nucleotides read TGCAGCGTTGAAGATCCCGGGGCAGGGCGGAACACTGAAGCTTTCTTT. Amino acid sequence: CSVEDPGAGRNTEAFF.

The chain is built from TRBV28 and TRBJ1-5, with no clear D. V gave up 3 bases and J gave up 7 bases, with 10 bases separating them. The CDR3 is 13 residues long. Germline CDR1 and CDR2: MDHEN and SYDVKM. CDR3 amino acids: CASSFRPDQPQHF. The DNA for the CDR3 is TGTGCCAGCAGTTTCCGGCCCGACCAGCCCCAGCATTTT.

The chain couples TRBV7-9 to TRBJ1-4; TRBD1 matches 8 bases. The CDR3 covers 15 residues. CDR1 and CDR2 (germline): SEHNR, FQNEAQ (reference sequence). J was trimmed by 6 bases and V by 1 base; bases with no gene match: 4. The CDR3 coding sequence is TGTGCCAGCAGCTTAGAGGCAGGGGGCTATGAAAAACTGTTTTTT. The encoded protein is CASSLEAGGYEKLFF.

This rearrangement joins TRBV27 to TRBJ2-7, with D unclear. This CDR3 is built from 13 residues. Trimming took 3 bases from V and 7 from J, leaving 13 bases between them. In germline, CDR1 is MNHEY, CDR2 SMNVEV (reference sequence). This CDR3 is CASSLISSGEQYF. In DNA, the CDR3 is TGTGCCAGCAGTTTGATTAGCTCAGGAGAGCAGTACTTC.

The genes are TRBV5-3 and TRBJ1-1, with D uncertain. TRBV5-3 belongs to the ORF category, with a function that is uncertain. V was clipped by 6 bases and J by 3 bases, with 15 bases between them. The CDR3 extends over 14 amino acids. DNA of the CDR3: TGTGCCAGAATATCTTTGATTGTGGACACTGAAGCTTTCTTT. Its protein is CARISLIVDTEAFF.

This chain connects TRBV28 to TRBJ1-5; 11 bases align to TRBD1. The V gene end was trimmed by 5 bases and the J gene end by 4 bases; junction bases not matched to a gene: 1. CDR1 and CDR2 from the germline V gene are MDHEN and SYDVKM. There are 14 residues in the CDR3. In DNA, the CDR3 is TGTGCCAGCAGTGGACAGGGGGCAAATCAGCCCCAGCATTTT. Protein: CASSGQGANQPQHF.

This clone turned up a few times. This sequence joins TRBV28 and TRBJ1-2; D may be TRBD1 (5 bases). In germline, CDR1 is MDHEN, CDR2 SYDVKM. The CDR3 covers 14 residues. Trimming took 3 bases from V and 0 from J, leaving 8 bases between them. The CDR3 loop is CASSFGTPNYGYTF. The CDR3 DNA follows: TGTGCCAGCAGTTTCGGGACTCCTAACTATGGCTACACCTTC.

CDR3 residues: CASSTLTGKFNYGYTF. The CDR3 nucleotides are TGTGCCAGCAGTACGCTGACAGGGAAATTTAACTATGGCTACACCTTC. The chain is built from TRBV28 and TRBJ1-2; 7 nucleotides align to TRBD1. The CDR3 is 16 amino acids. Unmatched junction bases numbered 10, after V lost 5 bases and J lost 1 base. Germline V gives CDR1 MDHEN, CDR2 SYDVKM.

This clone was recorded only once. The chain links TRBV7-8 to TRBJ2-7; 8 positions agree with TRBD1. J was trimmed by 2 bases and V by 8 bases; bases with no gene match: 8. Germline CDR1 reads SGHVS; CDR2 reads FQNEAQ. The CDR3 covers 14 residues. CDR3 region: CASQNNRGAYEQYF. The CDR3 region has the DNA TGTGCCAGCCAAAACAACAGGGGGGCCTACGAGCAGTACTTC.

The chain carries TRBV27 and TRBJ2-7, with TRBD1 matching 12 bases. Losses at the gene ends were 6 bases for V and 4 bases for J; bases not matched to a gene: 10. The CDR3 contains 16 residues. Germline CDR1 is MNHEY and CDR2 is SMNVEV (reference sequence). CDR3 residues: CASRIGTGGLNYEQYF. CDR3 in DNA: TGTGCCAGCAGAATAGGGACAGGGGGCCTCAATTACGAGCAGTACTTC.

Here the CDR3 reads CASSPSSLVYEQYF. The CDR3 nucleotides read TGCGCCAGCAGCCCTAGCAGTTTGGTCTACGAGCAGTACTTC. V usage is TRBV4-1 and J usage is TRBJ2-7, with a possible D match to TRBD2 (5 bases). The length of the CDR3 is 14 residues. Trimming took off 4 bases at V and 3 bases at J, with 13 bases between the two ends. Germline values: CDR1 MGHRA, CDR2 YSYEKL.

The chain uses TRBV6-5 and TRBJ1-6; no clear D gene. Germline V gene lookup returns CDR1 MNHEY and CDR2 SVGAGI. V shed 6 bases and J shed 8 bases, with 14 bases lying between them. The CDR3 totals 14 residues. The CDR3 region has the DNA TGTGCCAGCAGGAACACTAACTTGGATTCACCCCTCCACTTT. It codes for CASRNTNLDSPLHF.

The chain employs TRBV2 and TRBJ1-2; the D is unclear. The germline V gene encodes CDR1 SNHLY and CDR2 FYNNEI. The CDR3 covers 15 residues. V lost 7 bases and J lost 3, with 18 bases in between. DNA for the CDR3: TGTGCCAGCAATGCCCAAGGAATTGAAGACTATGGCTACACCTTC. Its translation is CASNAQGIEDYGYTF.

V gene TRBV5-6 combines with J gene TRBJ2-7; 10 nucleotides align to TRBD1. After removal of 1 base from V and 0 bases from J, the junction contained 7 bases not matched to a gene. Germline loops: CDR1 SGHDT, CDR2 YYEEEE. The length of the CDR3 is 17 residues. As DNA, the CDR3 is TGTGCCAGCAGCTTGTCGGGACAGGGGCGCGTCTCCTACGAGCAGTACTTC. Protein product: CASSLSGQGRVSYEQYF. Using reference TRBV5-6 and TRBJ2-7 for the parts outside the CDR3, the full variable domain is DAGVTQSPTHLIKTRGQQVTLRCSPKSGHDTVSWYQQALGQGPQFIFQYYEEEERQRGNFPDRFSGHQFPNYSSELNVNALLLGDSALYLCASSLSGQGRVSYEQYFGPGTRLTVT.

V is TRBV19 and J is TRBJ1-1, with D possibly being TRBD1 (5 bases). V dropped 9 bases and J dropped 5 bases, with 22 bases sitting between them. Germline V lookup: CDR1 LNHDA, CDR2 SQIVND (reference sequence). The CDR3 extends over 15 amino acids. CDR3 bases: TGTGCCAGCAACCTAAAACCGGGATACAGGACTGAAGCTTTCTTT. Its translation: CASNLKPGYRTEAFF. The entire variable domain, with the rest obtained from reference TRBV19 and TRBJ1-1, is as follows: DGGITQSPKYLFRKEGQNVTLSCEQNLNHDAMYWYRQDPGQGLRLIYYSQIVNDFQKGDIAEGYSVSREKKESFPLTVTSAQKNPTAFYLCASNLKPGYRTEAFFGQGTRLTVV.

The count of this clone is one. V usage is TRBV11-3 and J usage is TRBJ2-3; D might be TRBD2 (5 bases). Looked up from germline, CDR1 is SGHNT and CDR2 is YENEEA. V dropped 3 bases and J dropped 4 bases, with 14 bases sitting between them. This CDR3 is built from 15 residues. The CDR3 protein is CASSFSDSSADTQYF. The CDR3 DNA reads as TGTGCCAGCAGCTTTTCGGACTCTTCAGCAGATACGCAGTATTTT.

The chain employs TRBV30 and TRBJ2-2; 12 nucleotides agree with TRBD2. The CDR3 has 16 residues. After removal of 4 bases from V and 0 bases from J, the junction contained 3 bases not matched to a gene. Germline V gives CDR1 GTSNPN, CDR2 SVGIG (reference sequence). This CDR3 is CAWNGLAGPNTGELFF. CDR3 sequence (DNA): TGTGCCTGGAACGGACTAGCGGGGCCGAACACCGGGGAGCTGTTTTTT.

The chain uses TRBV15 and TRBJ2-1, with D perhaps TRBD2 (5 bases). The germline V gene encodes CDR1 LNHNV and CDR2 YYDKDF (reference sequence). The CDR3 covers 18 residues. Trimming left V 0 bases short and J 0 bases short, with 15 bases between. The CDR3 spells CATSRDHTGGYSYNEQFF. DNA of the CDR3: TGTGCCACCAGCAGAGATCATACCGGCGGGTACTCCTACAATGAGCAGTTCTTC.

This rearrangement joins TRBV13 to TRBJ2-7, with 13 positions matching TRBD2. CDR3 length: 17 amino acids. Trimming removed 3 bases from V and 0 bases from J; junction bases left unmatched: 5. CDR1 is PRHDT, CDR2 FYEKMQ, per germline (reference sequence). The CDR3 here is CASSFGLAGALSYEQYF. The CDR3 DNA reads TGTGCCAGCAGCTTCGGACTAGCGGGAGCCCTCTCCTACGAGCAGTACTTC.

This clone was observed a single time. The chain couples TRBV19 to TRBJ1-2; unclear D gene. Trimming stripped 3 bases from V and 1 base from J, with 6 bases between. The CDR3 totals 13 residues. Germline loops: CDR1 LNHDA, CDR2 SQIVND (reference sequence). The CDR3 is CASSMGGNYGYTF. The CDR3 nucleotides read TGTGCCAGTAGTATGGGCGGTAACTATGGCTACACCTTC.